These 30 T cell receptor beta chains were all obtained from the same sample, sequenced in a study of CD8+ T cells in alopecia areata. Reverse transcribed after extraction, RNA yielded cDNA as the sequencing template. TCRdb's copy holds only in-frame clones and misses some; the assay was immunoSEQ multiplex PCR. The sample records approximately 140,000 clones, roughly 50% being singletons. The source material was CD4+ T cells sorted from blood. All receptors derive from a human donor with alopecia areata.

This clone was found a few times. V and J are TRBV2 and TRBJ2-4; possibly TRBD1 for D (6 bases). CDR3 length: 16 amino acids. With 11 bases removed from V and 3 bases from J, the gap between germline ends came to 23 bases. CDR1 and CDR2 (germline): SNHLY, FYNNEI. The CDR3 DNA reads as TGTGCCGGTATTAGCGCCTCCAGGGGTGGCAAAAACATTCAGTACTTC. Protein sequence: CAGISASRGGKNIQYF.

This chain joins TRBV11-2 and TRBJ2-1; the D gene is possibly TRBD2 (7 bases). The CDR3 extends over 17 amino acids. The germline V gene has CDR1 SGHAT and CDR2 FQNNGV. With 3 bases removed from V and 7 bases from J, the gap between germline ends came to 22 bases. CDR3 DNA: TGTGCCAGCAGCTTTCTTTCGGGCAGGGGAGGGAAAAATGAGCAGTTCTTC. This sequence encodes CASSFLSGRGGKNEQFF.

V is TRBV30 and J is TRBJ2-7, with D hard to call. Trimming took 5 bases from V and 3 from J, leaving 11 bases between them. The CDR3 has 12 residues. Germline loops: CDR1 GTSNPN, CDR2 SVGIG (reference sequence). CDR3 DNA sequence: TGTGCCTGGGGTGACAATATCTACGAGCAGTACTTC. Amino acid sequence: CAWGDNIYEQYF.

The chain joins TRBV2 to TRBJ2-5; D is undetermined. V was clipped by 8 bases and J by 0 bases, with 13 bases between them. Germline CDR1 reads SNHLY; CDR2 reads FYNNEI. The CDR3 has 14 residues. The CDR3 reads CASGRAANQETQYF. CDR3 DNA sequence: TGTGCCAGCGGACGGGCCGCGAACCAAGAGACCCAGTACTTC.

This clone has more than one count but fewer than ten. The gene calls are TRBV25-1 and TRBJ2-1; 7 bases line up with TRBD2. V was clipped by 4 bases and J by 5 bases; unmatched bases: 8. Germline-derived CDR1 and CDR2 are MGHDK and SYGVNS. CDR3 size: 15 residues. CDR3 loop: CASSVIASGNNEQFF. In nucleotides, the CDR3 is TGTGCCAGCAGTGTGATAGCTAGCGGAAACAATGAGCAGTTCTTC. Full variable domain (rest looked up from reference TRBV25-1 and TRBJ2-1): EADIYQTPRYLVIGTGKKITLECSQTMGHDKMYWYQQDPGMELHLIHYSYGVNSTEKGDLSSESTVSRIRTEHFPLTLESARPSHTSQYLCASSVIASGNNEQFFGPGTRLTVL.

This chain connects TRBV14 to TRBJ1-2, with 7 nucleotides matching TRBD1. Trimming took 0 bases from V and 8 from J; bases not matched to a gene: 9. Germline CDR1 reads SGHDN; CDR2 reads FVKESK. CDR3 length equals 15 residues. Written as DNA, the CDR3 is TGTGCCAGCAGCCAAGACCCATCGACAGGGATCGGCTACACCTTC. It is translated as CASSQDPSTGIGYTF.

V and J are TRBV5-1 and TRBJ2-1; D is possibly TRBD1 (5 bases). Trimming removed 0 bases from V and 6 bases from J, with 13 bases in between. Looked up from germline, CDR1 is SGHRS and CDR2 is YFSETQ. The CDR3 loop spans 15 amino acids. CDR3 in amino acids: CASSLGADRGNEQFF. In nucleotides, the CDR3 is TGCGCCAGCAGCTTGGGCGCGGATAGGGGCAATGAGCAGTTCTTC.

This clone was seen only once. The chain combines TRBV27 with TRBJ2-1; D is possibly TRBD1 or TRBD2 (6 bases each). Trimming shortened V by 4 bases and J by 8 bases, and 21 bases separated the two germline ends. The germline V gene has CDR1 MNHEY and CDR2 SMNVEV (reference sequence). The CDR3 is 16 residues long. The CDR3, as DNA: TGTGCCAGCAGTTGGGGGGCGGGAAAGATGGTGGATGAGCAGTTCTTC. Its protein product is CASSWGAGKMVDEQFF.

The chain carries TRBV23-1 and TRBJ2-5; D call uncertain. TRBV23-1 is known as an ORF, though its function is uncertain. CDR3 length equals 16 residues. Trimming removed 1 base at V and 5 bases at J, with 17 bases between. The DNA for the CDR3 is TGCGCCAGCAGTCAATGCCGGGCCCCCTTGTGGGAGACCCAGTACTTC. This sequence encodes CASSQCRAPLWETQYF.

The chain is built from TRBV29-1 and TRBJ2-5; D might be TRBD2 (5 bases). The end of the DNA is better explained by TRBJ2-7, so the J call may be wrong. This CDR3 comprises 12 residues. Germline values: CDR1 SQVTM, CDR2 ANQGSEA. The CDR3 loop reads CSGQDSHYEQYF. DNA for the CDR3: TGCAGCGGGCAGGACTCGCACTACGAGCAGTACTTC.

The chain is built from TRBV7-9 and TRBJ2-3; D possibly corresponds to TRBD1 (6 bases). This CDR3 is 16 amino acids long. CDR1 is SEHNR, CDR2 FQNEAQ, per germline (reference sequence). Trimming cost V 4 bases and J 2 bases, with 16 bases left between them. CDR3 sequence (DNA): TGTGCCAGCAGCTCTTTGATGTGGGGGCACACAGATACGCAGTATTTT. Translated, it gives CASSSLMWGHTDTQYF.

This chain links TRBV7-9 with TRBJ2-5; D gene uncertain. The V end was cut by 6 bases, the J end by 5 bases, with 13 bases between. Germline V lookup: CDR1 SEHNR, CDR2 FQNEAQ (reference sequence). The CDR3 contains 13 residues. CDR3: CASRTWLVETQYF. DNA of the CDR3: TGTGCCAGCAGGACGTGGCTGGTTGAGACCCAGTACTTC.

This clone was counted a single time. J is TRBJ2-1 and V is TRBV4-2, with TRBD2 identical over 7 bases. CDR1 is LGHNA, CDR2 YNFKEQ, per germline. The CDR3 contains 15 residues. J lost 7 bases, V lost 2 bases, and 8 bases had no gene match. The CDR3 loop reads CASSQRGGSLNEQFF. DNA for the CDR3: TGTGCCAGCAGCCAACGGGGCGGGAGCTTAAATGAGCAGTTCTTC.

V and J are TRBV9 and TRBJ2-1; 8 nucleotides match TRBD2. This CDR3 region has 16 residues. V lost 3 bases to trimming and J lost 9 bases; unmatched junction nucleotides: 14. Germline CDR1 SGDLS, CDR2 YYNGEE. Here the CDR3 DNA reads TGTGCCAGCAGCGAGCATTCTTACCAGCGGGAGCTTGAGCAGTTCTTC. Its translation is CASSEHSYQRELEQFF.

This clone occurred a few times. Other DNA sequences within the sample encode an identical CDR3. The chain uses TRBV20-1 and TRBJ2-3; no clear D gene. With 1 base removed from V and 2 bases from J, the gap between germline ends came to 1 base. The CDR3 sequence is 11 residues long. Germline CDR1 reads DFQATT; CDR2 reads SNEGSKA (reference sequence). This chain's CDR3 is CSARVTDTQYF. In DNA form, the CDR3 reads TGCAGTGCTAGAGTCACAGATACGCAGTATTTT.

The J gene is TRBJ2-1, the V gene TRBV29-1; 7 bases are a match to TRBD1. Germline V CDR1 and CDR2: SQVTM, ANQGSEA. The length of the CDR3 is 14 residues. With 5 bases clipped from V and 2 bases from J, the junction kept 6 bases outside the gene matches. CDR3 amino acids: CSVQNRGPYNEQFF. The CDR3 region has the DNA TGCAGCGTTCAAAACAGGGGCCCCTACAATGAGCAGTTCTTC.

The V call is TRBV2, the J call TRBJ2-7, with D possibly being TRBD1 or TRBD2 (6 bases each). V was trimmed by 4 bases and J by 7 bases, leaving 14 bases between them. The V gene's germline CDR1 is SNHLY and CDR2 FYNNEI. The CDR3 sequence is 13 residues long. CDR3 sequence reads: CASSAREGGEQYF. The CDR3 DNA reads as TGTGCCAGCAGTGCCCGGGAAGGGGGGGAGCAGTACTTC.

This sequence joins TRBV27 and TRBJ2-7; D is uncertain. CDR1 and CDR2 from the germline V gene are MNHEY and SMNVEV (reference sequence). With 3 bases removed from V and 6 bases from J, the gap between germline ends came to 15 bases. The CDR3 extends over 14 amino acids. For the CDR3, the DNA is TGTGCCAGCAGTTTCTGGCCGGGCTCTTTCGAGCAGTACTTC. This codes for CASSFWPGSFEQYF.

About this clone: This sample includes further DNA sequences coding for the same CDR3. V and J are TRBV5-1 and TRBJ2-5; D might be TRBD1 or TRBD2, each matching 5 bases. This CDR3 comprises 13 residues. Trimming removed 0 bases from V and 2 bases from J, with 5 bases in between. Germline CDR1 is SGHRS and CDR2 is YFSETQ. CDR3 region: CASSLGGQETQYF. CDR3 DNA sequence: TGCGCCAGCAGCTTGGGGGGGCAAGAGACCCAGTACTTC.

This clone was counted only a few times. This chain's CDR3 is CSVETGQSLSYEQYF. The CDR3, as DNA: TGCAGCGTTGAAACGGGACAGAGCCTCTCCTACGAGCAGTACTTC. The V call is TRBV29-1, the J call TRBJ2-7, with 7 bases aligning to TRBD1. The CDR3 has 15 residues. Germline V gene lookup returns CDR1 SQVTM and CDR2 ANQGSEA. V lost 2 bases, J lost 0 bases, and 7 bases stayed unmatched.

This clone appeared a few times. The genes are TRBV28 and TRBJ2-7; maybe TRBD2 (5 bases). V lost 7 bases and J 5 bases, leaving 9 bases between the germline ends. Germline V gene sequence: CDR1 MDHEN, CDR2 SYDVKM. CDR3 length: 11 amino acids. The CDR3 DNA reads TGTGCCAGCATGCGGGTGCACGAGCAGTACTTC. Protein: CASMRVHEQYF.

This rearrangement joins TRBV30 to TRBJ2-1; TRBD2 agrees at 7 bases. V lost 0 bases to trimming and J lost 0 bases; unmatched junction nucleotides: 2. Germline V gene sequence: CDR1 GTSNPN, CDR2 SVGIG (reference sequence). The CDR3 extends over 15 amino acids. Written as DNA, the CDR3 is TGTGCCTGGAGTGTGGGCGGGAGCTCCTACAATGAGCAGTTCTTC. The encoded protein is CAWSVGGSSYNEQFF.

The chain joins TRBV5-1 to TRBJ2-7; D is uncertain. This CDR3 is built from 16 residues. The ends were cut back, 4 bases at V and 6 bases at J, with 23 bases in the middle. From germline, CDR1 is SGHRS and CDR2 YFSETQ. CDR3: CASSPSWTGTVVEQYF. The CDR3 DNA is TGCGCCAGCAGCCCCTCCTGGACCGGAACGGTCGTCGAGCAGTACTTC.

This chain uses TRBV5-1 with TRBJ2-3; D perhaps matches TRBD2 (5 bases). The V end lost 5 bases, the J end lost 2 bases, and 12 bases lay between the germline ends. This CDR3 contains 14 residues. The germline CDR1 and CDR2 sequences are SGHRS and YFSETQ. The CDR3 reads CASSSTGNTDTQYF. In nucleotides, the CDR3 is TGCGCCAGCAGTTCTACCGGGAACACAGATACGCAGTATTTT. Together with reference TRBV5-1 and TRBJ2-3, the CDR3 gives the full variable domain: KAGVTQTPRYLIKTRGQQVTLSCSPISGHRSVSWYQQTPGQGLQFLFEYFSETQRNKGNFPGRFSGRQFSNSRSEMNVSTLELGDSALYLCASSSTGNTDTQYFGPGTRLTVL.

The chain carries TRBV5-1 and TRBJ1-2; tentatively, D is TRBD1 (5 bases). The CDR3 is 13 amino acids. Germline assignment: CDR1 SGHRS and CDR2 YFSETQ. Trimming removed 4 bases at V and 8 bases at J, with 15 bases between. CDR3: CASSAGTGWGYTF. CDR3 DNA: TGCGCCAGCAGCGCGGGAACAGGCTGGGGCTACACCTTC.

The chain joins TRBV7-9 to TRBJ2-5; 9 nucleotides agree with TRBD1. Germline values: CDR1 SEHNR, CDR2 FQNEAQ (reference sequence). The CDR3 covers 16 residues. The J segment lost 4 bases and the V segment lost 1 base, leaving 7 bases of the junction unmatched. The CDR3 spells CASSLDGTGIGETQYF. CDR3 nucleotide sequence: TGTGCCAGCAGCTTAGATGGGACAGGGATCGGAGAGACCCAGTACTTC.

V and J are TRBV29-1 and TRBJ2-1; 13 bases fit TRBD2. The germline V gene has CDR1 SQVTM and CDR2 ANQGSEA. This CDR3 has 14 residues. J lost 9 bases, V lost 6 bases, and 8 bases had no gene match. The CDR3 bases are TGCAGCGTCCAATTACTAGCGGGAGGGTCTGAGCAGTTCTTC. Its protein product is CSVQLLAGGSEQFF.

Only a few counts were recorded for this clone. The rearrangement uses TRBV18 and TRBJ2-1; 8 nucleotides agree with TRBD1. Germline CDR1 and CDR2: KGHSH and LQKENI. This CDR3 is 15 amino acids long. The V segment lost 0 bases and the J segment 8 bases; nucleotides outside the gene matches: 6. The CDR3 sequence: CASSPPGQAVDEQFF. The DNA for the CDR3 is TGTGCCAGCTCACCACCGGGACAGGCGGTCGATGAGCAGTTCTTC.

The chain couples TRBV11-2 to TRBJ1-1; 8 bases are a match to TRBD1. The ends lost 3 bases at V and 11 bases at J; junction bases unmatched: 5. The CDR3 has 12 amino acids. From germline, CDR1 is SGHAT and CDR2 FQNNGV. The CDR3 nucleotides are TGTGCCAGCAGCTTCGCAGGGGGCGTCGCTTTCTTT. Translated, it gives CASSFAGGVAFF.

The gene calls are TRBV13 and TRBJ2-7; 9 positions match TRBD1. CDR1 is PRHDT and CDR2 is FYEKMQ in the germline V gene (reference sequence). The CDR3 loop spans 14 amino acids. V lost 0 bases to trimming and J lost 5 bases; unmatched junction nucleotides: 2. CDR3: CASSLGRQGDEQYF. The DNA of the CDR3 is TGTGCCAGCAGCTTAGGACGACAGGGGGACGAGCAGTACTTC. The full variable domain, completed using reference TRBV13 and TRBJ2-7, is AAGVIQSPRHLIKEKRETATLKCYPIPRHDTVYWYQQGPGQDPQFLISFYEKMQSDKGSIPDRFSAQQFSDYHSELNMSSLELGDSALYFCASSLGRQGDEQYFGPGTRLTVT.